This T cell receptor (beta chain) was identified in a study of early T cells in non-severe SARS-CoV-2 infection. This clonotype was seen a few times. TCRdb re-analysed the 5' RACE reads in MiXCR, keeping a single row per CDR3 protein. The sample gives approximately 35,000 distinct CDR3 sequences, around 4.6% of which show up once; 11% to 15% is in the top ten. Germline V gene lookup returns CDR1 LNHDA and CDR2 SQIVND (reference sequence). The V and J ends lost 6 bases and 6 bases respectively, with 20 bases between them. The CDR3 length is 16 residues. The sequenced material came from whole blood. The sequence came from an adult who was a healthcare worker with PCR-confirmed SARS-CoV-2 infection or an uninfected control (not recorded which). The rearrangement joins TRBV19 to TRBJ1-4; D is perhaps TRBD1 (6 bases). Here the CDR3 reads CASSRKQGGGDEKLFF. The CDR3 DNA reads TGTGCCAGTAGCAGAAAACAGGGAGGCGGTGATGAAAAACTGTTTTTT.